Each of the 10 T cell receptor beta chains below was sequenced from the same sample in a study of post-analysis software for immune sequencing data. Study outcomes and limitations: TRBV segments more frequent in patients than in controls numbered a few and included TRBV5-6, TRBV5-1 and TRBV20-1.

Presence of unique molecular identifiers characterized the TCR beta cDNA libraries. Via MiXCR, TCRdb re-called the PCR reads, giving one row per CDR3 protein. The sample gives hundreds of thousands of distinct CDR3 sequences, about 40% of which show up once; over 1.5% is in the top ten. No cognate antigen is known for these TCRs. The sample taken for sequencing was blood. These receptors came from a girl aged 5 to 17 with multiple sclerosis.

The V and J genes are TRBV12-3 or TRBV12-4 and TRBJ2-5; TRBD1 matches at 8 bases. The V gene end was trimmed by 9 bases and the J gene end by 4 bases; junction bases not matched to a gene: 7. The CDR3 covers 13 residues. The CDR3 here is CASGQGGLETQYF. CDR3 DNA sequence: TGTGCCAGTGGACAGGGCGGGTTAGAGACCCAGTACTTC.

This chain links TRBV7-6 with TRBJ2-1; no clear D gene. Germline assignment: CDR1 SGHVS and CDR2 FNYEAQ. The CDR3 loop spans 18 amino acids. Between the trimmed V and J ends, which lost 2 bases and 5 bases, there was a span of 22 bases. The CDR3 bases are TGTGCCAGCAGCTTAACCCGATGGGTAGCAAGAACCAACAATGAGCAGTTCTTC. Residues: CASSLTRWVARTNNEQFF.

There are a few counts of this clonotype. The chain employs TRBV2 and TRBJ2-1; D ambiguous. V was pared by 2 bases and J by 6 bases, with 11 bases between. CDR1 SNHLY and CDR2 FYNNEI come from the germline V gene. This CDR3 has 14 residues. The CDR3 bases are TGTGCCAGCAGTGAACAAGGGTTCGGCAATGAGCAGTTCTTC. Residues: CASSEQGFGNEQFF.

In the case of this clonotype: Germline and junction disagree at one end, which may indicate a read error. This chain uses TRBV4-2 with TRBJ2-1, with D possibly being TRBD1 (6 bases). Per the germline V gene, CDR1 is LGHNA and CDR2 is YNFKEQ. The CDR3 contains 15 residues. This CDR3 is CACSQRQASYNEQFF. Written as DNA, the CDR3 is TGTGCCTGCAGCCAAAGACAGGCTTCCTACAATGAGCAGTTCTTC.

The chain couples TRBV2 to TRBJ2-1, with 14 positions matching TRBD2. Germline-derived CDR1 and CDR2 are SNHLY and FYNNEI. The CDR3 extends over 16 amino acids. The trim removed 5 bases at V and 6 bases at J, leaving 6 bases unmatched. This CDR3 is CASSKTGTSGSNEQFF. The CDR3 nucleotides are TGTGCCAGCAGTAAAACCGGGACTAGCGGGAGCAATGAGCAGTTCTTC.

The chain links TRBV7-9 to TRBJ2-1; TRBD2 aligns across 14 bases. Trimming cost V 3 bases and J 7 bases; bases outside gene matches: 2. The CDR3 sequence is 15 residues long. Looked up from germline, CDR1 is SEHNR and CDR2 is FQNEAQ (reference sequence). Written as DNA, the CDR3 is TGTGCCAGCAGCTTGACTAGCGGGAGGGTAAATGAGCAGTTCTTC. Encoded protein: CASSLTSGRVNEQFF.

The CDR3 region has the DNA TGCAGTGCTAGAGATAACGGGCGGGCCACCTACGAGCAGTACTTC. Its translation is CSARDNGRATYEQYF. The chain is built from TRBV20-1 and TRBJ2-7; D might be TRBD2 (5 bases). V was cut by 0 bases and J by 2 bases, with 14 bases left in between. Germline V gene data show CDR1 as DFQATT and CDR2 as SNEGSKA (reference sequence). The CDR3 is 15 amino acids.

This rearrangement joins TRBV18 to TRBJ2-5, with D perhaps matching TRBD2 (6 bases). There are 15 residues in the CDR3. The V gene lost 4 bases and the J gene lost 5 bases, with 17 bases spanning the gap. CDR1 is KGHSH, CDR2 LQKENI, per germline. The CDR3 spells CASSHRRGPDETQYF. The CDR3 DNA reads as TGTGCCAGCTCACACAGGAGGGGCCCGGACGAGACCCAGTACTTC.

CDR3 DNA: TGCAGTGCTAGGCATTTAAGACCCCCCAACGAGCAGTACTTC. Translated: CSARHLRPPNEQYF. The chain is built from TRBV20-1 and TRBJ2-5; D gene uncertain. The J call may be in error: the DNA end matches TRBJ2-7 better. The CDR3 contains 14 residues. Germline V gene lookup returns CDR1 DFQATT and CDR2 SNEGSKA (reference sequence).

The V call is TRBV11-2, the J call TRBJ1-5; 8 nucleotides align to TRBD1. Germline CDR1 is SGHAT and CDR2 is FQNNGV. J was trimmed by 10 bases and V by 5 bases; bases with no gene match: 10. The CDR3 spans 14 residues. DNA of the CDR3: TGTGCCAGCAGCCCTCTGGGACAGGATCTCCCCCAGCATTTT. Encoded protein: CASSPLGQDLPQHF.